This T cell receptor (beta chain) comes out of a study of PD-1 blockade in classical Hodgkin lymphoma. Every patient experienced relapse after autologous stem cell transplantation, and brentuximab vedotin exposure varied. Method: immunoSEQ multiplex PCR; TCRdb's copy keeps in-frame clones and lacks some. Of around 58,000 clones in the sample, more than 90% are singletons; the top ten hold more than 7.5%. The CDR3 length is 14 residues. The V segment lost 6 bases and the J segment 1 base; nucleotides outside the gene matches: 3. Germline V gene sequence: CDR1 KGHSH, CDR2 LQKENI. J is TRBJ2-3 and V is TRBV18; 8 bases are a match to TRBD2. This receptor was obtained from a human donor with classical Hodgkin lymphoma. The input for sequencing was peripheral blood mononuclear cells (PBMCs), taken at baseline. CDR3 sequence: CASSTLAGTDTQYF. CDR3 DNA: TGTGCCAGCTCCACACTAGCGGGCACAGATACGCAGTATTTT.